The rows below give T cell receptor beta chains drawn from one sample of a study of blood T cell repertoires in COVID-19. TCRdb keeps only in-frame clones here, not all; method: immunoSEQ multiplex PCR. The sample has some 130,000 clones, about four fifths seen once. Sequencing was carried out using peripheral blood. The receptors come from an elderly man with acute or convalescent COVID-19. CDR3s leave out the opening cysteine and the closing phenylalanine or tryptophan. Part of the rows lack a size; the others show once, few, many or a class for expanded clones.

>11|TRBV18|TRBJ2-7|.
ASSSAGGYEQY
>13|TRBV19|TRBJ1-5|.
ASGFPGGANQPQH
>12|TRBV18|TRBJ1-2|.
ASSPETGYYGYT
>13|TRBV20-1|TRBJ1-6|once
SASPGQRTNSPLH
>12|TRBV7-9|TRBJ1-1|.
ASSRQGTNTEAF
>13|TRBV7-9|TRBJ2-3|.
ASSPQGAKTDTQY
>11|TRBV6-5|TRBJ2-7|.
ASSRDRGYEQY
>11|TRBV7-9|TRBJ1-1|.
ASSLEENTEAF
>11|TRBV11-3|TRBJ2-7|.
ASSSGTNYEQY
>13|TRBV5-1|TRBJ2-3|.
ASSLEGARADTQY
>11|TRBV24-1|TRBJ2-3|.
ATITGRTDTQY
>12|TRBV9|TRBJ2-5|.
ASSRLGTRETQY
>14|TRBV5-1|TRBJ2-5|.
ASSTSSGQPQETQY
>12|TRBV19|TRBJ1-2|.
ASTNGVANYGYT
>15|TRBV10-2|TRBJ2-1|.
ASSEHGGAGTYNEQF
>10|TRBV6-6|TRBJ1-3|.
ASSYSGDTIY
>12|TRBV20-1|TRBJ2-7|.
SASADRALGEQY
>16|TRBV19|TRBJ1-6|.
ASSIRTASLSYNSPLH
>13|TRBV4-1|TRBJ2-5|once
ASSRTSGGFETQY
>14|TRBV28|TRBJ2-6|.
ASSLPTGAGANVLT
>16|TRBV19|TRBJ2-2|once
ASSNPPGLNLNTGELF